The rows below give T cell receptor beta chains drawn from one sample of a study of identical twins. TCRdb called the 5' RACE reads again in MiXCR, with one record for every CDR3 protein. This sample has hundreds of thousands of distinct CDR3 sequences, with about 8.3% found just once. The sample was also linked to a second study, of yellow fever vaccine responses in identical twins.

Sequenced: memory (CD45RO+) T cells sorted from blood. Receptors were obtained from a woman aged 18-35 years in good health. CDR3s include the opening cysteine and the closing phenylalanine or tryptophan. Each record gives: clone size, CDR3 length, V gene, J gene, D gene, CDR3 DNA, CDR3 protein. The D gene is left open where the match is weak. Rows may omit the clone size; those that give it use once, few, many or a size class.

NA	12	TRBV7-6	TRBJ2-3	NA	TGTGCCAGCAGCTTATCGGAGGATACGCAGTATTTT	CASSLSEDTQYF
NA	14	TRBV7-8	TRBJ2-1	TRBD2	TGTGCCAGCAGCCCCGGGGGGTCTCACAATGAGCAGTTCTTC	CASSPGGSHNEQFF
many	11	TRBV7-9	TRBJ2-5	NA	TGTGCCAGTGGTGGGCAAGAGACCCAGTACTTC	CASGGQETQYF
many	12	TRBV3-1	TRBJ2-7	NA	TGTGCCAGCAGCTTAAGTAGAGGCGAGCAGTACTTC	CASSLSRGEQYF
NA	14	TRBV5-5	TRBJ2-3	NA	TGTGCCAGCAGCTTTCTGGGGGGTGCGGATACGCAGTATTTT	CASSFLGGADTQYF
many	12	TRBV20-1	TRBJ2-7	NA	TGCAGTGCTAGAGACTTGACCTACGAGCAGTACTTC	CSARDLTYEQYF
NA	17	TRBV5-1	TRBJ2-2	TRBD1	TGCGCCAGCAGCTTGGAGAGGGGACAGGGGGTCCCCGGGGAGCTGTTTTTT	CASSLERGQGVPGELFF
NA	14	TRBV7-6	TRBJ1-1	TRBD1	TGTGCCAGCAGCTTCGGGACAGAGAACACTGAAGCTTTCTTT	CASSFGTENTEAFF
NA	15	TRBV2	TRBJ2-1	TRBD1	TGTGCCAGCAGGGGGACAGGGCCAAGCCTCAATGAGCAGTTCTTC	CASRGTGPSLNEQFF
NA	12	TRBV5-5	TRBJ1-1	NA	TGTGCCAGCAGCTTGGCCCCTACTGAAGCTTTCTTT	CASSLAPTEAFF
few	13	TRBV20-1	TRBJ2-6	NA	TGCAGTGCTCTGGAGTCTGGGGCCAACGTCCTGACTTTC	CSALESGANVLTF
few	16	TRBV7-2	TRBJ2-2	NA	TGTGCCAGCAGCTTAAGGCGCATCAGCCTGACCGGGGAGCTGTTTTTT	CASSLRRISLTGELFF
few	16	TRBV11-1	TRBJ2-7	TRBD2	TGTGCCAGCAGCTTATCCCCGACTAGCGGCTCCTACGAGCAGTACTTC	CASSLSPTSGSYEQYF
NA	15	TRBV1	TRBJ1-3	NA	TGCACCAGCAGCCAAGTCAGGGTTACGAGGAACACCATATATTTT	CTSSQVRVTRNTIYF
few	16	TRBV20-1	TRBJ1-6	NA	TGCAGTGCTAGAGCCGGGAGAGGACGCCGAAATTCACCCCTCCACTTT	CSARAGRGRRNSPLHF
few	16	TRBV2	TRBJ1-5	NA	TGTGCCAGCAGTGAGGAGCTAGTGGATAGCAATCAGCCCCAGCATTTT	CASSEELVDSNQPQHF
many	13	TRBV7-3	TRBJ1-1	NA	TGTGCCAGCAGCGATGGACGGAACACTGAAGCTTTCTTT	CASSDGRNTEAFF
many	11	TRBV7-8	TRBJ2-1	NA	TGTGCCAGCAGCTTTAACACCGAGCAGTTCTTC	CASSFNTEQFF
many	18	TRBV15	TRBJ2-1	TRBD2	TGTGCCACCAGCCGAAGTCGGGGGACTAGCGGGAGCCACAATGAGCAGTTCTTC	CATSRSRGTSGSHNEQFF
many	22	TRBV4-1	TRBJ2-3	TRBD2	TGCGCCAGCAGCCAACCCCGACTTTCGGCTAGCGGGGCCGACGTTAGCACAGATACGCAGTATTTT	CASSQPRLSASGADVSTDTQYF
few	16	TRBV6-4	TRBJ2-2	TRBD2	TGTGCCAGCAGTGACGCGGCTAGCGGGAACACCGGGGAGCTGTTTTTT	CASSDAASGNTGELFF
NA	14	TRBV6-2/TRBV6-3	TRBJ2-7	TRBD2	TGTGCCAGCAGCATCGGGACTAGACCCTACGAGCAGTACTTC	CASSIGTRPYEQYF
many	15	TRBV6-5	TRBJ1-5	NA	TGTGCCAGCAGTTACTCGAGTGGGTTTGACCAGCCCCAGCATTTT	CASSYSSGFDQPQHF
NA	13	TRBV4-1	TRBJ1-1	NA	TGCGCCAGCAGCCCGGCCCCAGGGTTTGAAGCTTTCTTT	CASSPAPGFEAFF